The T cell receptor (beta chain) under discussion was sequenced for a study of regulatory T cells in long-lasting Graves disease. According to the study, TCR beta libraries were built with iRepertoire HTBI primers and CDR3-region Arm-PCR. TCRdb analysed the multiplex PCR reads with MiXCR anew, one entry per CDR3 protein. The repertoire holds some 440,000 distinct CDR3 sequences, with 20% to 25% as singletons. Regarding time point: persistent/refractory GD, antithyroid drugs over 5 years with positive TRAb. PBMC RNA was the source of the TCR library. The CDR3 is 16 residues long. Germline CDR1 ENHRY, CDR2 SYGVKD. J lost 2 bases, V lost 2 bases, and 3 bases had no gene match.

The genes are TRBV10-3 and TRBJ2-6, with 7 bases fitting TRBD2. The sample was peripheral blood mononuclear cells (PBMCs), taken when the disease was refractory, from a patient treated with antithyroid drugs. This clonotype originated in a female donor with Graves disease. CDR3 sequence reads: CAISEGGGAGANVLTF. In DNA form, the CDR3 reads TGTGCCATCAGTGAGGGGGGGGGAGCTGGGGCCAACGTCCTGACTTTC.